This passage covers 22 T cell receptor beta chains from one sample sequenced in a study of blood T cell repertoires in COVID-19. Produced via immunoSEQ multiplex PCR; TCRdb's table is partial and in-frame only. The sample has 17,000 or so clones, over 70% seen once. Sample: peripheral blood. These receptors were taken from a human donor in a cohort sampled during active COVID-19.

V gene TRBV2 combines with J gene TRBJ2-7; TRBD2 might be the D (7 bases). Germline loops: CDR1 SNHLY, CDR2 FYNNEI. The CDR3 totals 13 residues. Trimming cost V 7 bases and J 3 bases, with 13 bases left between them. The CDR3, as DNA: TGTGCCAGCAAATGGGGGGGCGGCTACGAGCAGTACTTC. This translates into CASKWGGGYEQYF.

This clone was counted once. The chain combines TRBV6-5 with TRBJ1-5; tentatively, D is TRBD1 (5 bases). Looked up from germline, CDR1 is MNHEY and CDR2 is SVGAGI. With 5 bases removed from V and 4 bases from J, the gap between germline ends came to 15 bases. The CDR3 runs to 15 residues. CDR3 DNA sequence: TGTGCCAGCAGTCCACTCCCCGGGGGAAATCAGCCCCAGCATTTT. Its translation: CASSPLPGGNQPQHF.

The rearrangement uses TRBV3-1 (or the pseudogene TRBV3-2) and TRBJ1-1; possibly TRBD1 for D (6 bases). The V gene lost 0 bases and the J gene lost 1 base, with 6 bases spanning the gap. The germline V gene has CDR1 LGHDT and CDR2 YNNKEL (reference sequence). This CDR3 is 14 amino acids long. The DNA of the CDR3 is TGTGCCAGCAGCCAAGAGACAGGGAACACTGAAGCTTTCTTT. Amino acids: CASSQETGNTEAFF.

V is TRBV5-6 and J is TRBJ2-4, with D tentatively TRBD2 (7 bases). From germline, CDR1 is SGHDT and CDR2 YYEEEE. This CDR3 contains 14 residues. Trimming stripped 3 bases from V and 7 bases from J, with 14 bases between. DNA of the CDR3: TGTGCCAGCAGCTCCGGGGGGCACTGGAACATTCAGTACTTC. Its protein product is CASSSGGHWNIQYF.

The chain combines TRBV14 with TRBJ2-3; 9 bases match TRBD2. In germline, CDR1 is SGHDN, CDR2 FVKESK. The CDR3 totals 15 residues. Germline trimming cut 4 bases from V and 7 bases from J; bases unmatched to any gene: 9. In DNA, the CDR3 is TGTGCCAGCAGCCCGGGAGGCGGGAGGGCAAATACGCAGTATTTT. Residues: CASSPGGGRANTQYF.

This sequence joins TRBV10-3 and TRBJ2-7; D gene unclear. The CDR3 has 15 residues. With 4 bases removed from V and 0 bases from J, the gap between germline ends came to 13 bases. Germline CDR1 reads ENHRY; CDR2 reads SYGVKD. The CDR3: CAISGDILNSYEQYF. The CDR3, as DNA: TGTGCCATCAGTGGTGACATTCTAAACTCCTACGAGCAGTACTTC.

The chain combines TRBV11-2 with TRBJ2-6; 8 nucleotides match TRBD2. Germline V lookup: CDR1 SGHAT, CDR2 FQNNGV. V shed 9 bases and J 0 bases; nucleotides not matched to a gene: 4. The CDR3 is 15 residues long. In nucleotides, the CDR3 is TGTGCCAGTCGGGGGGGGACCTCTGGGGCCAACGTCCTGACTTTC. It codes for CASRGGTSGANVLTF.

This clone was seen once. V and J are TRBV6-5 and TRBJ2-7; weak D call: TRBD1 (6 bases). Germline V gene data show CDR1 as MNHEY and CDR2 as SVGAGI. V was shortened by 8 bases and J by 3 bases, with 17 bases between the two germline ends. The CDR3 is made up of 14 amino acids. The CDR3 DNA is TGTGCCAGCCGACGCTCGGCAGGGGACTACGAGCAGTACTTC. Translated, it gives CASRRSAGDYEQYF.

The rearrangement uses TRBV24-1 and TRBJ1-6; D remains ambiguous. The CDR3 sequence is 13 residues long. V was cut by 2 bases and J by 9 bases, with 7 bases left in between. Germline V CDR1 and CDR2: KGHDR, SFDVKD. CDR3 loop: CATSDWSGSPLHF. The DNA for the CDR3 is TGTGCCACCAGTGATTGGTCGGGTTCACCCCTCCACTTT.

The V gene is TRBV28, the J gene TRBJ1-2; D gene uncertain. CDR1 and CDR2 (germline): MDHEN, SYDVKM. The CDR3 extends over 13 amino acids. V shed 5 bases and J shed 13 bases, with 20 bases lying between them. The CDR3 DNA is TGTGCCAGCAGTCCCTCGCGGGTAGGGTTGTCCACCTTC. As protein: CASSPSRVGLSTF.

V gene TRBV14 combines with J gene TRBJ2-7; D perhaps matches TRBD2 (7 bases). This CDR3 has 14 amino acids. CDR1 is SGHDN and CDR2 is FVKESK in the germline V gene. V dropped 1 base and J dropped 4 bases, with 11 bases sitting between them. The CDR3 nucleotides are TGTGCCAGCAGCCAAGTCCGGGGGGCATACGAGCAGTACTTC. Translating gives CASSQVRGAYEQYF. Full variable domain (remainder filled in from reference TRBV14 and TRBJ2-7): EAGVTQFPSHSVIEKGQTVTLRCDPISGHDNLYWYRRVMGKEIKFLLHFVKESKQDESGMPNNRFLAERTGGTYSTLKVQPAELEDSGVYFCASSQVRGAYEQYFGPGTRLTVT.

V and J are TRBV19 and TRBJ2-6, with 8 bases matching TRBD1. The V segment lost 3 bases and the J segment 2 bases; nucleotides outside the gene matches: 6. The germline gives CDR1 LNHDA, CDR2 SQIVND (reference sequence). The CDR3 has 17 amino acids. The CDR3 loop reads CASSIGQGRAGANVLTF. As DNA, the CDR3 is TGTGCCAGTAGTATCGGACAGGGAAGGGCTGGGGCCAACGTCCTGACTTTC.

The V call is TRBV6-5, the J call TRBJ1-1, with D possibly being TRBD1 (5 bases). The CDR3 sequence is 15 residues long. Germline V gene data show CDR1 as MNHEY and CDR2 as SVGAGI. V lost 0 bases and J lost 2, with 10 bases in between. CDR3 region: CASSYSWQGNTEAFF. The CDR3 region has the DNA TGTGCCAGCAGTTACTCTTGGCAGGGTAACACTGAAGCTTTCTTT.

The chain carries TRBV4-2 and TRBJ1-4; TRBD1 agrees at 7 bases. CDR3 size: 15 residues. The germline V gene has CDR1 LGHNA and CDR2 YNFKEQ. Unmatched junction bases numbered 5, after V lost 0 bases and J lost 7 bases. The CDR3 region has the DNA TGTGCCAGCAGCCAAGATCGGACAGGAGGTGAAAAACTGTTTTTT. This codes for CASSQDRTGGEKLFF.

V and J are TRBV27 and TRBJ2-7, with a tentative D call TRBD2 (6 bases). Germline V gene lookup returns CDR1 MNHEY and CDR2 SMNVEV (reference sequence). This CDR3 has 16 residues. Trimming shortened V by 6 bases and J by 0 bases, and 18 bases separated the two germline ends. The CDR3 coding sequence is TGTGCCAGCAGGGCAAGGTCTCGGGGGAGCTCCTACGAGCAGTACTTC. Translating it yields CASRARSRGSSYEQYF.

The V gene is TRBV2, the J gene TRBJ2-1; the match to TRBD1 covers 7 bases. Germline values: CDR1 SNHLY, CDR2 FYNNEI. V lost 6 bases, J lost 0 bases, and 2 bases stayed unmatched. CDR3 size: 14 residues. The CDR3 nucleotides read TGTGCCAGCAGACAGGGGAGCTCCTACAATGAGCAGTTCTTC. Its protein product is CASRQGSSYNEQFF.

The genes are TRBV27 and TRBJ1-5; D is undetermined. V dropped 7 bases and J dropped 5 bases, with 9 bases sitting between them. Germline CDR1 and CDR2: MNHEY and SMNVEV (reference sequence). This CDR3 spans 12 amino acids. In DNA, the CDR3 is TGTGCCAGCACGACGGGTTATCAGCCCCAGCATTTT. Its translation: CASTTGYQPQHF.

This clone is a singleton in its sample. This chain uses TRBV10-3 with TRBJ2-5; tentative D call: TRBD1 (5 bases). The V and J ends lost 4 bases and 5 bases respectively, with 8 bases between them. The CDR3 is 12 residues long. Germline CDR1 reads ENHRY; CDR2 reads SYGVKD. The CDR3 DNA reads as TGTGCCATCAGTGGACAGAGGGAGACCCAGTACTTC. It yields the protein CAISGQRETQYF.

This rearrangement joins TRBV7-2 to TRBJ2-7; D call uncertain. This CDR3 has 14 amino acids. The germline V gene encodes CDR1 SGHTA and CDR2 FQGNSA. Trimming pared 6 bases from V and 2 bases from J, leaving 14 bases between. The CDR3 coding sequence is TGTGCCAGCAGTATTACAGTTCCCCCCTACGAGCAGTACTTC. Translated, it gives CASSITVPPYEQYF.

This clone was seen only once. In DNA, the CDR3 is TGTGCCAGCAGGAAGGCGGGAGGGCGCGCCCCGGCCCAGTACTTC. This translates into CASRKAGGRAPAQYF. This rearrangement joins TRBV28 to TRBJ2-5; 9 bases line up with TRBD2. The CDR3 length is 15 residues. Germline V CDR1 and CDR2: MDHEN, SYDVKM. Trimming at V came to 6 bases and at J to 9 bases, leaving 14 bases not matched to a gene.

The rearrangement joins TRBV5-1 to TRBJ1-6; 9 bases match TRBD1. The CDR3 is 14 amino acids. CDR1 is SGHRS, CDR2 YFSETQ, per germline. The J segment lost 8 bases and the V segment lost 4 bases, leaving 4 bases of the junction unmatched. The CDR3 DNA is TGCGCCAGCAGCCCCGGGACAGGGCATTCACCCCTCCACTTT. It encodes CASSPGTGHSPLHF.

The chain recombines TRBV5-1 with TRBJ2-1, with 10 positions matching TRBD2. Germline lookup yields CDR1 SGHRS and CDR2 YFSETQ. The CDR3 totals 17 residues. V gave up 2 bases and J gave up 7 bases; unmatched junction bases: 12. Written as DNA, the CDR3 is TGCGCCAGCAGCTTCCTCGGACTAGCGGTAGGAGGGAATGAGCAGTTCTTC. Translation gives CASSFLGLAVGGNEQFF.